This T cell receptor (beta chain) derives from a study of blood T cell repertoires in COVID-19. In the study overall: COVID-19 samples from acute and convalescent phases originated in the United States, Italy and Spain. In each case, the material was cDNA or gDNA derived from T cells, B-cell-depleted T cells, or PBMCs.

CDR1 KGHSH and CDR2 LQKENI come from the germline V gene. The CDR3 consists of 17 residues. V gave up 3 bases and J gave up 2 bases; unmatched junction bases: 11. The table came from immunoSEQ multiplex PCR; TCRdb's copy has only in-frame clones and leaves some out. The sample lists around 140,000 clones, around nine tenths occurring once. This rearrangement joins TRBV18 to TRBJ2-7; TRBD1 matches at 9 bases. The sequence was obtained from a man between 65 and 85 years old with active COVID-19. The specimen sequenced was peripheral blood. The CDR3 DNA reads as TGTGCCAGCTCACCTCCCGAGACAGGGGGAATCCCCTACGAGCAGTACTTC. Encoded protein: CASSPPETGGIPYEQYF.